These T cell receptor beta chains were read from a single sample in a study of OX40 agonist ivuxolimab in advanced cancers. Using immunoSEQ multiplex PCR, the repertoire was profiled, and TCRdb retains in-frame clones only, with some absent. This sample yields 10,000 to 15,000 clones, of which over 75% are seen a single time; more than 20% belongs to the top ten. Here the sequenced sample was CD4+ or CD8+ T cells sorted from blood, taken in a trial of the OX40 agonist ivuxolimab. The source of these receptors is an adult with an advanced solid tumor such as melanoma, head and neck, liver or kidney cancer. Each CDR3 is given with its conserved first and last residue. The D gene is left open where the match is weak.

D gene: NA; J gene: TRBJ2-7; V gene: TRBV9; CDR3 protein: CASSVEASHEQYF; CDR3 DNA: TGTGCCAGCAGCGTAGAAGCCAGCCACGAGCAGTACTTC
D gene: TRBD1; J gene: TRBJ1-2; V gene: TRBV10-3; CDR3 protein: CASLAPGQGRGYTF; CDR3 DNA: TGTGCCAGCCTTGCGCCAGGACAGGGGCGAGGCTACACCTTC
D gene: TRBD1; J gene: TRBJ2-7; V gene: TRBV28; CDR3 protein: CASSLSTGAGYEQYF; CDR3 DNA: TGTGCCAGCAGTTTATCGACAGGGGCCGGGTACGAGCAGTACTTC
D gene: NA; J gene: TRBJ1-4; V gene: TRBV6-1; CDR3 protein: CASSPGLYLNEKLFF; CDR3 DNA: TGTGCCAGCAGTCCTGGACTCTACCTTAATGAAAAACTGTTTTTT
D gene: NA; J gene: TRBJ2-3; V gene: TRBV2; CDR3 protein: CASSEAGSTDTQYF; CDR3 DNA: TGTGCCAGCAGTGAGGCAGGGAGCACAGATACGCAGTATTTT
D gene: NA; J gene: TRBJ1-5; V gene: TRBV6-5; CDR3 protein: CASSYSNQGSQPQHF; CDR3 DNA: TGTGCCAGCAGTTACTCGAACCAGGGTAGTCAGCCCCAGCATTTT
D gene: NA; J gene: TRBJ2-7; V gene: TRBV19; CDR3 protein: CASSIAGAKYYEQYF; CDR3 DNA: TGTGCCAGTAGTATAGCAGGGGCGAAGTACTACGAGCAGTACTTC
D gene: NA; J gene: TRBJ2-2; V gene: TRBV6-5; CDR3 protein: CASSYIAYYGELFF; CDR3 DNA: TGTGCCAGCAGTTACATCGCCTACTATGGGGAGCTGTTTTTT
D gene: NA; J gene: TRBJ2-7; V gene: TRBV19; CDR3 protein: CASSIFLSSYEQYF; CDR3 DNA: TGTGCCAGTAGTATCTTCCTAAGCTCCTACGAGCAGTACTTC
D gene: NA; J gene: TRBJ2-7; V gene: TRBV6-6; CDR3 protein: CASEGNAYEQYF; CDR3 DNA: TGTGCCAGCGAGGGTAATGCCTACGAGCAGTACTTC